Each of the 11 T cell receptor beta chains below was sequenced from the same sample in a study of cytomegalovirus exposure and HLA in healthy donors. Method: immunoSEQ multiplex PCR; TCRdb's copy keeps in-frame clones and lacks some. Among about 54,000 clones listed, approximately 90% were seen once. The material sequenced was PBMCs. All receptors derive from a young woman in good health and CMV-seropositive.

V gene TRBV5-1 combines with J gene TRBJ2-2; TRBD1 aligns across 10 bases. The CDR3 totals 15 residues. Germline CDR1 is SGHRS and CDR2 is YFSETQ. J gave up 7 bases and V 4 bases, and 7 bases lay outside the gene matches. Here the CDR3 DNA reads TGCGCCAGCAGCCCTGACAGGGGGCCCGGCGGGGAGCTGTTTTTT. Protein product: CASSPDRGPGGELFF.

The chain combines TRBV7-9 with TRBJ1-6; TRBD1 agrees at 7 bases. V gave up 4 bases and J gave up 5 bases; unmatched junction bases: 5. CDR1 and CDR2 from the germline V gene are SEHNR and FQNEAQ (reference sequence). The CDR3 consists of 15 residues. The CDR3 coding sequence is TGTGCCAGCAGCTCACCGGGACAGAATAATTCACCCCTCCACTTT. Its translation is CASSSPGQNNSPLHF.

The chain is built from TRBV27 and TRBJ2-5, with 12 bases fitting TRBD2. Per germline, CDR1 MNHEY and CDR2 SMNVEV (reference sequence). The CDR3 has 16 residues. With V trimmed by 3 bases and J by 5 bases, 7 bases remained unmatched. The CDR3 loop reads CASSFLGLAGRETQYF. CDR3 DNA: TGTGCCAGCAGTTTCCTCGGACTAGCGGGGCGGGAGACCCAGTACTTC.

The chain has TRBV2 and TRBJ2-7, with no clear D. V was shortened by 6 bases and J by 3 bases, with 6 bases between the two germline ends. Germline V gene data show CDR1 as SNHLY and CDR2 as FYNNEI. CDR3 length equals 11 residues. The chain's CDR3 is CASRVGYEQYF. Here the CDR3 DNA reads TGTGCCAGCAGGGTCGGCTACGAGCAGTACTTC.

The genes are TRBV4-1 and TRBJ1-3; no firm D call. The CDR3 contains 16 residues. Germline CDR1 is MGHRA and CDR2 is YSYEKL. Between the trimmed V and J ends, which lost 8 bases and 4 bases, there was a span of 21 bases. The DNA of the CDR3 is TGCGCCAGCGAGGGATTTCGGGAGAGTCGAGGAAACACCATATATTTT. Amino acids: CASEGFRESRGNTIYF.

This chain connects TRBV5-1 to TRBJ1-5; D is ambiguous. This CDR3 contains 14 residues. The germline V and J ends were trimmed by 0 bases and 5 bases, with 9 bases remaining between them. CDR1 and CDR2 from the germline V gene are SGHRS and YFSETQ. CDR3 loop: CASSLEGRDQPQHF. The DNA of the CDR3 is TGCGCCAGCAGCTTGGAAGGGAGGGATCAGCCCCAGCATTTT.

The chain couples TRBV9 to TRBJ2-3; 7 nucleotides match TRBD2. The CDR3 totals 12 residues. Germline CDR1 and CDR2: SGDLS and YYNGEE. The V and J ends lost 3 bases and 6 bases, in that order; junction bases with no gene match: 1. As DNA, the CDR3 is TGTGCCAGCAGCGCGACTAGCGATACGCAGTATTTT. Translated, it gives CASSATSDTQYF. Filled out from reference TRBV9 and TRBJ2-3, the complete variable domain reads DSGVTQTPKHLITATGQRVTLRCSPRSGDLSVYWYQQSLDQGLQFLIQYYNGEERAKGNILERFSAQQFPDLHSELNLSSLELGDSALYFCASSATSDTQYFGPGTRLTVL.

CDR3 DNA sequence: TGTGCCAGCAGCCCCGGGACAGGCCTAAGCTATGGCTACACCTTC. Protein: CASSPGTGLSYGYTF. This chain connects TRBV7-6 to TRBJ1-2; 8 nucleotides line up with TRBD1. Germline V gives CDR1 SGHVS, CDR2 FNYEAQ. V gave up 5 bases and J gave up 4 bases; unmatched junction bases: 9. This CDR3 has 15 amino acids.

The V gene is TRBV7-3, the J gene TRBJ2-5; D not certain. The CDR3 has 13 amino acids. The V end was cut by 5 bases, the J end by 4 bases, with 11 bases between. The germline gives CDR1 SGHTA, CDR2 FQGTGA. CDR3 residues: CASSTRLGETQYF. CDR3 sequence (DNA): TGTGCCAGCAGCACGAGGTTGGGAGAGACCCAGTACTTC.

The gene calls are TRBV20-1 and TRBJ2-1; perhaps TRBD2 as D (5 bases). Germline CDR1 is DFQATT and CDR2 is SNEGSKA (reference sequence). V gave up 6 bases and J gave up 7 bases, with 10 bases separating them. The CDR3 is 11 amino acids. The CDR3 DNA follows: TGCAGTGCAGCCAAGCGGAATGAGCAGTTCTTC. Amino acids: CSAAKRNEQFF.

This sequence joins TRBV7-8 and TRBJ2-3, with 9 bases fitting TRBD2. V lost 5 bases to trimming and J lost 6 bases; unmatched junction nucleotides: 9. CDR1 is SGHVS and CDR2 is FQNEAQ in the germline V gene. The CDR3 is made up of 15 amino acids. CDR3 DNA: TGTGCCAGCAGCCCGCGCGGGGGGGCCACGGATACGCAGTATTTT. As protein: CASSPRGGATDTQYF.